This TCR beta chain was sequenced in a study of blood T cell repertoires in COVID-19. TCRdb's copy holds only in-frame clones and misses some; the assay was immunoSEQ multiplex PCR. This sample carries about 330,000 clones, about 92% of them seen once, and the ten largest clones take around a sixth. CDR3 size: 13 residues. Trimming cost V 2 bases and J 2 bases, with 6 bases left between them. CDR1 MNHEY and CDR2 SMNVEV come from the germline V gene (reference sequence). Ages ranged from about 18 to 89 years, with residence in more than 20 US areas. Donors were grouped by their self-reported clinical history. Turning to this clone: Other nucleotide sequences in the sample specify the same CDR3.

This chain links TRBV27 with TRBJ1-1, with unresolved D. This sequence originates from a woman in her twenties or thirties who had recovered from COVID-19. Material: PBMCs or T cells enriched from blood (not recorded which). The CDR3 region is CASSLTGNTEAFF. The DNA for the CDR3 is TGTGCCAGCAGTTTAACGGGTAACACTGAAGCTTTCTTT.